The 28 T cell receptor beta chains below were found in one sample sequenced in a study of blood T cell repertoires in COVID-19. Profiling relied on immunoSEQ multiplex PCR, and the TCRdb table lists in-frame clones only, not all of them. This sample has roughly 160,000 clones, with 65% to 85% found just once. The sequenced material came from PBMCs or T cells enriched from blood (not recorded which). The receptors were gathered from a woman aged 35 to 49 with acute COVID-19.

This chain uses TRBV6-5 with TRBJ2-7, with TRBD2 matching over 8 bases. The germline V gene has CDR1 MNHEY and CDR2 SVGAGI. Trimming removed 0 bases from V and 3 bases from J; junction bases left unmatched: 4. The CDR3 length is 15 residues. The chain's CDR3 is CASSYSISGIYEQYF. The CDR3 nucleotides read TGTGCCAGCAGTTACTCGATTAGCGGGATCTACGAGCAGTACTTC.

There are a few counts of this clone. This chain connects TRBV14 to TRBJ1-6; D ambiguous. Germline CDR1 and CDR2: SGHDN and FVKESK. The CDR3 has 23 amino acids. Between the trimmed V and J ends, which lost 2 bases and 7 bases, there was a span of 36 bases. The CDR3 loop reads CASSQINVPEVYRRGSVNSPLHF. The CDR3 DNA sequence: TGTGCCAGCAGCCAAATCAATGTGCCGGAGGTCTACCGACGAGGGTCAGTGAATTCACCCCTCCACTTT.

This clone turned up a few times. The V and J genes are TRBV3-1 (or the pseudogene TRBV3-2) and TRBJ1-5; D ambiguous. The CDR3 totals 14 residues. V gave up 1 base and J gave up 3 bases, with 7 bases separating them. The germline gives CDR1 LGHDT, CDR2 YNNKEL (reference sequence). As DNA, the CDR3 is TGTGCCAGCAGCCAAGGACACTCCAATCAGCCCCAGCATTTT. Its translation: CASSQGHSNQPQHF.

This rearrangement joins TRBV5-1 to TRBJ2-2; 11 bases are a match to TRBD2. CDR1 SGHRS and CDR2 YFSETQ come from the germline V gene. V dropped 4 bases and J dropped 7; count of bases not matched to a gene: 9. The CDR3 contains 16 residues. CDR3 sequence (DNA): TGCGCCAGCAGCCTGACGACTAGCGGGATATACGGGGAGCTGTTTTTT. Translation: CASSLTTSGIYGELFF.

This clone was counted only a few times. The chain combines TRBV6-2 or TRBV6-3 with TRBJ2-1; 13 bases agree with TRBD2. Looked up from germline, CDR1 is MNHEY and CDR2 is SVGEGT. CDR3 length equals 18 residues. V was clipped by 5 bases and J by 1 base; unmatched bases: 8. The CDR3 DNA reads TGTGCCAGCAGTCCGGGACTAGCGGGACGAAATTCCTACAATGAGCAGTTCTTC. This encodes CASSPGLAGRNSYNEQFF.

Sample share makes this clone medium-sized. The V call is TRBV4-2, the J call TRBJ2-6; possible D gene TRBD1, 7 bases. Trimming removed 10 bases at V and 0 bases at J, with 28 bases between. This CDR3 region has 20 residues. Germline loops: CDR1 LGHNA, CDR2 YNFKEQ. The chain's CDR3 is CAKRMDRRGLQSSGANVLTF. The CDR3, as DNA: TGTGCCAAAAGGATGGATAGGAGGGGGCTTCAGTCCTCTGGGGCCAACGTCCTGACTTTC.

The chain has TRBV7-9 and TRBJ1-2, with TRBD1 matching over 11 bases. The CDR3 length is 15 residues. CDR1 is SEHNR, CDR2 FQNEAQ, per germline (reference sequence). J gave up 2 bases and V 5 bases, and 4 bases lay outside the gene matches. The chain's CDR3 is CASSLGTGGNYGYTF. As DNA, the CDR3 is TGTGCCAGCAGCCTCGGGACAGGGGGGAACTATGGCTACACCTTC.

This clone was seen only once. The V gene is TRBV28, the J gene TRBJ1-1, with 7 bases lining up with TRBD1. The CDR3 is made up of 16 amino acids. Germline V gives CDR1 MDHEN, CDR2 SYDVKM. The ends lost 5 bases at V and 0 bases at J; junction bases unmatched: 9. The CDR3 protein is CASSQDRFSMNTEAFF. As DNA, the CDR3 is TGTGCCAGCAGTCAGGACAGGTTTTCAATGAACACTGAAGCTTTCTTT.

The rearrangement links TRBV28 to TRBJ1-4; TRBD1 is a possible D gene (5 bases). In germline, CDR1 is MDHEN, CDR2 SYDVKM. With 3 bases removed from V and 4 bases from J, the gap between germline ends came to 9 bases. This CDR3 is 14 amino acids long. CDR3 in DNA: TGTGCCAGCAGTTTTTCGGGGGTTAATGAAAAACTGTTTTTT. This sequence encodes CASSFSGVNEKLFF.

This chain joins TRBV21-1 and TRBJ2-5; the D call of TRBD2 is as the table states it, not checked on the DNA. TRBV21-1 is a known pseudogene. This CDR3 is 17 amino acids long. CDR3 region: CASSNSVSRRTQETQYF. The CDR3 nucleotides read TGTGCCAGCAGCAATTCCGTTAGTCGGAGGACCCAAGAGACCCAGTACTTC.

The chain has TRBV4-1 and TRBJ1-6; D is possibly TRBD1 (6 bases). Germline CDR1 reads MGHRA; CDR2 reads YSYEKL. This CDR3 region has 18 residues. The V end lost 0 bases, the J end lost 0 bases, and 12 bases lay between the germline ends. As DNA, the CDR3 is TGCGCCAGCAGCCAAGACGGAGGACAGAGCTCCTATAATTCACCCCTCCACTTT. Its protein is CASSQDGGQSSYNSPLHF.

The V call is TRBV10-3, the J call TRBJ2-7; possible D gene TRBD1, 7 bases. The V gene's germline CDR1 is ENHRY and CDR2 SYGVKD. The length of the CDR3 is 15 residues. The V gene lost 6 bases and the J gene lost 5 bases, with 20 bases spanning the gap. The CDR3: CAISVDREVVHEQYF. Here the CDR3 DNA reads TGTGCCATCAGCGTCGACAGGGAGGTTGTCCACGAGCAGTACTTC.

This clone was counted once. The V and J genes are TRBV18 and TRBJ2-5; maybe TRBD2 (5 bases). From germline, CDR1 is KGHSH and CDR2 LQKENI. This CDR3 region has 14 residues. V was shortened by 4 bases and J by 3 bases, with 12 bases between the two germline ends. The CDR3 DNA follows: TGTGCCAGCTCACTCACCAGCGGTAAAGAGACCCAGTACTTC. Amino acids: CASSLTSGKETQYF.

This clone was observed once. The V call is TRBV30, the J call TRBJ2-1; 7 bases fit TRBD2. Per the germline V gene, CDR1 is GTSNPN and CDR2 is SVGIG (reference sequence). The CDR3 loop spans 14 amino acids. As DNA, the CDR3 is TGTGGAGGAGGGATCGCGGGAGTTGATGGTGAGCAGTTCTTC. Translating gives CGGGIAGVDGEQFF.

The chain recombines TRBV11-2 with TRBJ2-1, with 7 bases lining up with TRBD2. The trim removed 5 bases at V and 6 bases at J, leaving 13 bases unmatched. CDR1 and CDR2 from the germline V gene are SGHAT and FQNNGV. CDR3 length: 16 amino acids. This chain's CDR3 is CASSHSLSGGINEQFF. The CDR3 nucleotides are TGTGCCAGCAGCCACTCCCTCTCGGGAGGTATCAATGAGCAGTTCTTC.

The chain is built from TRBV25-1 and TRBJ1-1; 8 bases map to TRBD1. Trimming took 3 bases from V and 2 from J; bases not matched to a gene: 5. Germline CDR1 reads MGHDK; CDR2 reads SYGVNS. The CDR3 loop spans 15 amino acids. The CDR3 coding sequence is TGTGCCAGCAGTGACCCGACAGGGGCCAACACTGAAGCTTTCTTT. Translating it yields CASSDPTGANTEAFF.

The V gene is TRBV7-2, the J gene TRBJ2-3; 14 bases agree with TRBD2. Germline CDR1 SGHTA, CDR2 FQGNSA. This CDR3 is built from 17 residues. Trimming cost V 4 bases and J 5 bases; bases outside gene matches: 8. CDR3 DNA: TGTGCCAGCAGCTGGGGGACTAGCGGGAGTGTCTTAGATACGCAGTATTTT. Translated: CASSWGTSGSVLDTQYF.

The chain carries TRBV6-1 and TRBJ2-7, with TRBD2 matching over 8 bases. This CDR3 contains 15 residues. Germline CDR1 reads MNHNS; CDR2 reads SASEGT. With V trimmed by 1 base and J by 7 bases, 9 bases remained unmatched. The CDR3 loop reads CASSEGAGGSGEQYF. The DNA for the CDR3 is TGTGCCAGCAGTGAAGGGGCGGGAGGCTCTGGTGAGCAGTACTTC.

The gene calls are TRBV6-6 and TRBJ2-5; weak D call: TRBD2 (6 bases). There are 16 residues in the CDR3. The V end lost 6 bases, the J end lost 1 base, and 18 bases lay between the germline ends. Germline V gene sequence: CDR1 MNHNY, CDR2 SVGAGI (reference sequence). Written as DNA, the CDR3 is TGTGCCAGCAGACCCCTAGGAGGAGCGGGCCAAGAGACCCAGTACTTC. It codes for CASRPLGGAGQETQYF.

This clone was counted only a few times. This chain links TRBV5-5 with TRBJ1-2, with 7 bases that match TRBD1. V lost 7 bases and J lost 5; bases outside the gene matches: 8. The CDR3 contains 13 residues. From germline, CDR1 is SGHKS and CDR2 YYEKEE (reference sequence). In DNA form, the CDR3 reads TGTGCCAGCTTCGATGGGACAGCTTATGGCTACACCTTC. It yields the protein CASFDGTAYGYTF.

The chain combines TRBV18 with TRBJ2-3; TRBD2 matches at 8 bases. Germline lookup yields CDR1 KGHSH and CDR2 LQKENI. Trimming removed 3 bases from V and 5 bases from J; junction bases left unmatched: 10. CDR3 size: 16 residues. The CDR3 loop is CASSPPRGSGGDTQYF. In DNA form, the CDR3 reads TGTGCCAGCTCACCGCCGCGGGGGAGCGGGGGAGATACGCAGTATTTT.

V and J are TRBV11-3 and TRBJ2-5; D gene ambiguous. Trimming took 5 bases from V and 5 from J, leaving 12 bases between them. The CDR3 contains 13 residues. The germline V gene has CDR1 SGHNT and CDR2 YENEEA. CDR3 residues: CASSPIFAETQYF. DNA for the CDR3: TGTGCCAGCAGCCCCATCTTCGCGGAGACCCAGTACTTC.

This clone was found a few times. This chain uses TRBV3-1 (or the pseudogene TRBV3-2) with TRBJ1-1; the D gene is possibly TRBD1 (5 bases). Germline CDR1 LGHDT, CDR2 YNNKEL (reference sequence). Between the trimmed V and J ends, which lost 5 bases and 5 bases, there was a span of 12 bases. The CDR3 loop spans 13 amino acids. Here the CDR3 DNA reads TGTGCCAGCAGCAACCAGGGAGGAACTGAAGCTTTCTTT. This codes for CASSNQGGTEAFF.

The chain links TRBV27 to TRBJ1-2; 8 bases agree with TRBD1. Germline trimming cut 8 bases from V and 1 base from J; bases unmatched to any gene: 15. Germline V gene sequence: CDR1 MNHEY, CDR2 SMNVEV (reference sequence). The CDR3 length is 17 residues. The CDR3 nucleotides read TGTGCCAGCGGCAGACCGGACAGGGTTCGGGGTAACTATGGCTACACCTTC. Amino acids: CASGRPDRVRGNYGYTF.

The rearrangement uses TRBV29-1 and TRBJ2-2; 12 positions match TRBD2. The CDR3 spans 17 residues. The trim removed 7 bases at V and 3 bases at J, leaving 12 bases unmatched. Germline-derived CDR1 and CDR2 are SQVTM and ANQGSEA. CDR3 nucleotides: TGCAGCGCAAATGGGCTAGCGGGAGGGCCGTACACCGGGGAGCTGTTTTTT. It encodes CSANGLAGGPYTGELFF.

The chain combines TRBV29-1 with TRBJ1-1; 7 nucleotides align to TRBD1. Germline V gene lookup returns CDR1 SQVTM and CDR2 ANQGSEA. The CDR3 covers 13 residues. The junction had 7 bases not matched to a gene; V was cut back by 8 bases and J by 1 base. The CDR3, as DNA: TGCAGCACCCGGACAGGAGCGAACACTGAAGCTTTCTTT. Amino acid sequence: CSTRTGANTEAFF.

The genes are TRBV4-2 and TRBJ2-2; 9 bases are a match to TRBD2. This CDR3 contains 16 residues. Germline lookup yields CDR1 LGHNA and CDR2 YNFKEQ. Trimming took 0 bases from V and 6 from J; bases not matched to a gene: 5. The CDR3 region is CASSQESSGMAGELFF. CDR3 nucleotides: TGTGCCAGCAGCCAAGAATCTAGCGGGATGGCCGGGGAGCTGTTTTTT.

The chain employs TRBV29-1 and TRBJ2-3, with 8 bases aligning to TRBD1. V lost 6 bases, J lost 1 base, and 9 bases stayed unmatched. CDR1 is SQVTM, CDR2 ANQGSEA, per germline. The CDR3 runs to 15 residues. CDR3 in DNA: TGCAGCGTCGTCCCAGACAGGGGAGGCACAGATACGCAGTATTTT. Translated, it gives CSVVPDRGGTDTQYF.